This TCR beta chain was sequenced during a study of shared clonotypes between healthy human individuals (TCRdb year 2020). For the wider study: The cohort included three men and a couple of women between 18 and 49 years of age. For each donor, CD4 naive and CD4 memory were each run on three plates, CD8 naive on two plates, and CD8 memory on one plate. The study deeply sequenced blood TCR repertoires of five healthy adults to estimate repertoire size and the extent of clonotype sharing between individuals. Different laboratories and diverse techniques were used to prepare libraries and sequence TCR repertoires, to increase sequencing depth and limit assay-specific biases. Between about 0.8 and 9 billion PBMCs per donor were obtained by leukapheresis. Study-wide conclusions, independent of this receptor: Pairwise subsampling led to the expectation that sequencing depth would affect the degree of clonotype sharing among donors. Compared with non-shared clonotypes, the clonotypes found in all four sorted-subset donors had higher generation probabilities. Because the study included only a small number of donors, the genetic and exposure-history diversity represented was limited. Sampling was limited to blood, and TCR repertoires in tissue likely differ from TCR repertoires in blood. Larger estimated clonotype richness was generally found for naive subsets than for memory subsets. When a handful of donors were compared, the shared fraction of clonotypes was around 5% for naive CD4, around 3.5% for naive CD8, 2% to 2.5% for memory CD4, and under 0.5% for memory CD8. Incomplete sequencing was indicated by rarefaction of sorted-subset datasets, despite the large sequencing depth.

The CDR3 covers 13 residues, taking in both the cysteine and the phenylalanine. Left in the record is the CDR3 DNA by itself, 39 bases read in frame from the first base. CDR1 and CDR2 are read off the germline V gene as SQVTM and ANQGSEA. The V end gives up 7 bases and the J end 3 bases, leaving 7 bases in the junction not matched to a gene. This clone showed up just once. The clone's antigen remains unknown. One base away there is no much larger clone; base qualities are not given. TCR CDR3 regions were amplified from genomic DNA by multiplex PCR using the deep immunoSEQ assay. Genomic DNA extracted from each cell subset was distributed evenly over all wells of several immunoSEQ 96-well plates, and each plate served as one replicate. For sorted subsets, around 0.2 ug genomic DNA, equal to 30,000 to 35,000 T cell genomes, was loaded into each replicate PCR. The purified libraries were quantified using a Qubit 3.0 fluorometer, sized with a Bioanalyzer 2100, and then quantified again using the KAPA Library Quantification kit. Every immunoSEQ 96-well plate was sequenced on a separate single-read 150-cycle Illumina NextSeq 550 flow cell. Regarding the original processing steps: The immunoSEQ output contained only junctional sequences without quality scores, so filtering could not match that applied to full-length reads. To assign V/J genes and CDR3, sequences were annotated using PyIR, a Python wrapper for IgBLAST v1.9, with IMGT germline references. Reads were removed for weak V/J assignments (E-value above 1e-6), missing CDR3, stop codons, out-of-frame junctions, or ambiguous translated residues. V3J clonotypes were defined as sequences sharing an identical inferred V gene, J gene, and CDR3 amino acid sequence. Percentage overlap between repertoires was computed as shared unique clonotypes divided by the size of the smaller repertoire. RTK rarefaction, the Chao1 estimator, and Recon v2.1 estimates of unobserved clonotypes were used to assess repertoire richness. Generation probabilities for all TCRbeta clonotypes obtained by the gDNA method from a few donors were computed using OLGA. As stored in TCRdb, this immuneACCESS dataset retains in-frame rearrangements with V and J assigned. A fraction of the clones does not appear; measured against another copy, unresolved V genes explain less than half of the discrepancy, and the remainder lacks a known reason. V and J calls and clone size follow that table, whereas D and trimming were derived from the DNA. The sample records roughly 810,000 clones, 95% to 97% of which are singletons. The ten biggest clones cover under 0.25% of the sample.

CD8 naive samples consisted of CD45RO-negative cells that were positively selected for CCR7, yielding a CD45RA+CCR7+ population without TemRA cells. Healthy HIV-negative adults with no recently reported acute infections or vaccinations were included as donors. Every donor was a Caucasian adult living in Nashville, Tennessee, USA. Blood was collected by leukapheresis, and PBMCs were isolated by Ficoll-Histopaque density gradient centrifugation and then cryopreserved in liquid nitrogen vapor phase. Analytical flow cytometry was used to check the purity and quantity of every magnetically sorted T cell population. Genomic DNA was isolated from every sorted fraction and measured by UV absorbance on a Nanodrop 2000c.

The sample was naive CD8+ T cells sorted from blood. What this sample's cell subset or site label stands for: CD45RA+CCR7+. This sequence originates from a man aged 30 to 39 in good health. The receptor chain draws on TRBV29-1 and TRBJ1-1, with 8 middle bases fitting TRBD1. The CDR3 loop reads CSATGAADTEAFF. The sequenced DNA: TGCAGCGCGACAGGGGCGGCGGACACTGAAGCTTTCTTT.